This T cell receptor (beta chain) was documented in a study of type 1 regulatory T cells. Study context: T-allo10 is an in vitro-generated, Tr1-enriched CD4 T cell product specific for alloantigen.

One entry per CDR3 protein, called by TCRdb with MiXCR from the reads. Altogether about 68,000 distinct CDR3 sequences are present, around 68% being singletons, with the ten largest covering about 8%. This clonotype occurred once. Its antigen is unidentified. The germline gives CDR1 DFQATT, CDR2 SNEGSKA (reference sequence). Unmatched junction bases numbered 6, after V lost 3 bases and J lost 2 bases. The CDR3 length is 16 residues. The graft donor-derived T-allo10 cells reportedly recognize host alloantigens, are anergic, and suppress alloantigen-specifically. The origin of this receptor is a human donor in good health. Material: cultured T cells, either the whole culture or a sorted T cell fraction (not recorded which). As for subset: Tr1-enriched cell product generated in vitro against host alloantigens. V usage is TRBV20-1 and J usage is TRBJ2-2, with TRBD2 matching 10 bases. Here the CDR3 DNA reads TGCAGTGCTAGCCCTAGCGGGAGTATTAACACCGGGGAGCTGTTTTTT. Translating it yields CSASPSGSINTGELFF.